The 25 T cell receptor beta chains presented below share a single source sample, sequenced in a study of T cell repertoires in cytomegalovirus infection. TCRdb used MiXCR to reprocess the reads, holding one entry per CDR3 protein. This table holds about 260,000 distinct CDR3 sequences, 9.1% found once. The sample consisted of PBMCs. These receptors were collected from a human donor in good health (CMV status not recorded). Some clones in this sample may be carry-over from other donors' samples.

At least ten counts were recorded for this clonotype. The gene calls are TRBV7-2 and TRBJ2-5, with D perhaps matching TRBD1 (8 bases). This CDR3 has 15 residues. Germline loops: CDR1 SGHTA, CDR2 FQGNSA. The germline V and J ends were trimmed by 5 bases and 2 bases, with 15 bases remaining between them. CDR3 DNA: TGTGCCAGCAGCCGCAACAGGGGGGGTCAAGAGACCCAGTACTTC. It specifies CASSRNRGGQETQYF.

In this sample, this clonotype turned up a few times. The chain has TRBV12-3 or TRBV12-4 and TRBJ2-3, with D tentatively TRBD1 or TRBD2 (5 bases each). The CDR3 has 14 residues. The V gene lost 5 bases and the J gene lost 4 bases, with 13 bases spanning the gap. The CDR3: CASSISGGSDTQYF. As DNA, the CDR3 is TGTGCCAGCAGTATAAGTGGGGGATCAGATACGCAGTATTTT.

This clonotype was picked up many times. The chain couples TRBV7-2 to TRBJ2-3; 7 bases match TRBD1. V lost 4 bases, J lost 1 base, and 8 bases stayed unmatched. The CDR3 loop spans 16 amino acids. Germline CDR1 and CDR2: SGHTA and FQGNSA. The CDR3 DNA sequence: TGTGCCAGCAGCTACAGGGGTGTGGGGGGCACAGATACGCAGTATTTT. Translating it yields CASSYRGVGGTDTQYF. The full variable domain, in which reference TRBV7-2 and TRBJ2-3 provide the parts outside the CDR3, is GAGVSQSPSNKVTEKGKDVELRCDPISGHTALYWYRQSLGQGLEFLIYFQGNSAPDKSGLPSDRFSAERTGGSVSTLTIQRTQQEDSAVYLCASSYRGVGGTDTQYFGPGTRLTVL.

This rearrangement joins TRBV6-5 to TRBJ2-3; TRBD2 matches at 9 bases. This CDR3 has 14 amino acids. After removal of 5 bases from V and 6 bases from J, the junction contained 6 bases not matched to a gene. Germline V gene lookup returns CDR1 MNHEY and CDR2 SVGAGI. CDR3 bases: TGTGCCAGCAGTCTAGCGGGGAAAACGGATACGCAGTATTTT. Protein sequence: CASSLAGKTDTQYF.

The chain combines TRBV19 with TRBJ2-1, with D tentatively TRBD2 (6 bases). The CDR3 contains 16 residues. CDR1 and CDR2 (germline): LNHDA, SQIVND (reference sequence). V shed 7 bases and J shed 0 bases, with 16 bases lying between them. CDR3 DNA: TGTGCCAGTAAACCGGGACTGGGGAGCTCCTACAATGAGCAGTTCTTC. Translating it yields CASKPGLGSSYNEQFF.

The chain couples TRBV29-1 to TRBJ2-2; 10 bases are shared with TRBD1. The CDR3 contains 15 residues. Germline values: CDR1 SQVTM, CDR2 ANQGSEA. With 7 bases clipped from V and 7 bases from J, the junction kept 12 bases outside the gene matches. The CDR3 DNA follows: TGCAGCGCCATACCCGGGACAGGGGTTGGCGGGGAGCTGTTTTTT. As protein: CSAIPGTGVGGELFF.

This clonotype has ten or more counts. The chain joins TRBV7-2 to TRBJ2-3, with a tentative D call TRBD2 (5 bases). CDR3 length equals 14 residues. Germline CDR1 SGHTA, CDR2 FQGNSA. V was pared by 5 bases and J by 1 base, with 10 bases between. CDR3 protein: CASSPRRGTDTQYF. The DNA of the CDR3 is TGTGCCAGCAGCCCCCGGCGGGGCACAGATACGCAGTATTTT.

This clonotype has a handful of counts. The gene calls are TRBV29-1 and TRBJ1-6, with no clear D. Germline V gives CDR1 SQVTM, CDR2 ANQGSEA. Trimming shortened V by 1 base and J by 7 bases, and 8 bases separated the two germline ends. The CDR3 consists of 13 residues. CDR3 bases: TGCAGCGTTGAAGTGGAGACAAATTCACCCCTCCACTTT. Its protein product is CSVEVETNSPLHF. Looking up the rest from reference TRBV29-1 and TRBJ1-6 gives the full variable domain: SAVISQKPSRDICQRGTSLTIQCQVDSQVTMMFWYRQQPGQSLTLIATANQGSEATYESGFVIDKFPISRPNLTFSTLTVSNMSPEDSSIYLCSVEVETNSPLHFGNGTRLTVT.

This clonotype was counted between two and nine times. CDR3 loop: CASSPVLAGALNEQYF. CDR3 DNA sequence: TGCGCCAGCAGCCCTGTGCTAGCGGGAGCGCTGAACGAGCAGTACTTC. V gene TRBV5-1 combines with J gene TRBJ2-7; TRBD2 agrees at 10 bases. The CDR3 runs to 16 residues. Looked up from germline, CDR1 is SGHRS and CDR2 is YFSETQ. With V trimmed by 4 bases and J by 5 bases, 12 bases remained unmatched.

This clonotype was seen repeatedly, ten times or more. The genes are TRBV7-3 and TRBJ2-1, with 15 nucleotides matching TRBD2. The CDR3 is 18 amino acids. Germline CDR1 and CDR2: SGHTA and FQGTGA. V was pared by 5 bases and J by 8 bases, with 13 bases of the junction left unmatched. The CDR3 protein is CASSLRPRTSGGAYEQFF. DNA of the CDR3: TGTGCCAGCAGCCTCCGCCCGCGGACTAGCGGGGGGGCCTATGAGCAGTTCTTC.

This clonotype was detected many times. V and J are TRBV28 and TRBJ1-1; maybe TRBD1 (6 bases). V lost 6 bases and J 2 bases, leaving 16 bases between the germline ends. The germline CDR1 and CDR2 sequences are MDHEN and SYDVKM. The CDR3 spans 15 residues. In DNA form, the CDR3 reads TGTGCCAGCAGATACTCAGGGGCCATTAACACTGAAGCTTTCTTT. As protein: CASRYSGAINTEAFF. Full variable domain (rest looked up from reference TRBV28 and TRBJ1-1): DVKVTQSSRYLVKRTGEKVFLECVQDMDHENMFWYRQDPGLGLRLIYFSYDVKMKEKGDIPEGYSVSREKKERFSLILESASTNQTSMYLCASRYSGAINTEAFFGQGTRLTVV.

The V and J genes are TRBV25-1 and TRBJ1-1; D is unclear. The germline V gene has CDR1 MGHDK and CDR2 SYGVNS. The V and J ends lost 2 bases and 11 bases respectively, with 9 bases between them. This CDR3 is built from 11 residues. The CDR3 nucleotides read TGTGCCAGCAGTGAAGGGGTTTCCGCTTTCTTT. Translation: CASSEGVSAFF.

In this sample, this clonotype turned up many times. The J gene is TRBJ2-7, the V gene TRBV7-2; no clear D. Germline V gives CDR1 SGHTA, CDR2 FQGNSA. The germline V and J ends were trimmed by 4 bases and 4 bases, with 11 bases remaining between them. The CDR3 has 13 amino acids. For the CDR3, the DNA is TGTGCCAGCAGCTCCACAACCAGATACGAGCAGTACTTC. It yields the protein CASSSTTRYEQYF.

This clonotype was seen more than once but under ten times. This chain joins TRBV29-1 and TRBJ2-7; unclear D gene. This CDR3 has 11 amino acids. The V and J ends lost 2 bases and 4 bases respectively, with 6 bases between them. Germline V gene data show CDR1 as SQVTM and CDR2 as ANQGSEA. The CDR3 is CSVEHTYEQYF. Here the CDR3 DNA reads TGCAGCGTTGAACATACTTACGAGCAGTACTTC.

This clonotype was picked up many times. V is TRBV5-4 and J is TRBJ1-4, with 7 bases lining up with TRBD1. J was trimmed by 5 bases and V by 4 bases; bases with no gene match: 5. The CDR3 sequence is 14 residues long. Germline V gene data show CDR1 as SGHNT and CDR2 as YYREEE (reference sequence). CDR3 DNA sequence: TGTGCCAGCAGCCCCGGGACAGCGAATGAAAAACTGTTTTTT. Protein: CASSPGTANEKLFF.

This clonotype was found many times. J is TRBJ1-1 and V is TRBV7-2, with D unclear. V gave up 4 bases and J gave up 6 bases, with 12 bases separating them. The germline gives CDR1 SGHTA, CDR2 FQGNSA. The CDR3 consists of 13 residues. The CDR3, as DNA: TGTGCCAGCAGCTCCGGCGGGTGGGCTGAAGCTTTCTTT. It codes for CASSSGGWAEAFF.

This clonotype has at least ten counts. The rearrangement uses TRBV7-8 and TRBJ2-2, with TRBD2 as a possible D gene (5 bases). V lost 2 bases, J lost 6 bases, and 7 bases lay in between. The length of the CDR3 is 13 residues. The germline V gene has CDR1 SGHVS and CDR2 FQNEAQ. The CDR3 region is CASSLSLAGELFF. DNA for the CDR3: TGTGCCAGCAGCTTATCACTAGCCGGGGAGCTGTTTTTT.

This clonotype was picked up a small number of times. The J gene is TRBJ2-7, the V gene TRBV11-3, with a tentative D call TRBD2 (5 bases). CDR1 and CDR2 from the germline V gene are SGHNT and YENEEA. CDR3 length equals 15 residues. V was shortened by 1 base and J by 2 bases, with 12 bases between the two germline ends. CDR3: CASSLAGRYPYEQYF. The CDR3 DNA sequence: TGTGCCAGCAGCTTAGCGGGGAGATATCCCTACGAGCAGTACTTC.

This clonotype was seen many times. This chain uses TRBV29-1 with TRBJ1-1; no clear D. CDR1 SQVTM and CDR2 ANQGSEA come from the germline V gene. The CDR3 is 13 residues long. Trimming pared 4 bases from V and 0 bases from J, leaving 9 bases between. The CDR3 nucleotides read TGCAGCGTTGGTAAGGCATTGAACACTGAAGCTTTCTTT. This codes for CSVGKALNTEAFF. The full variable domain, its missing parts supplied by reference TRBV29-1 and TRBJ1-1, is SAVISQKPSRDICQRGTSLTIQCQVDSQVTMMFWYRQQPGQSLTLIATANQGSEATYESGFVIDKFPISRPNLTFSTLTVSNMSPEDSSIYLCSVGKALNTEAFFGQGTRLTVV.

This clonotype was counted many times. The rearrangement joins TRBV7-2 to TRBJ2-5; tentatively, D is TRBD2 (5 bases). The CDR3 totals 12 residues. The V gene's germline CDR1 is SGHTA and CDR2 FQGNSA. V dropped 1 base and J dropped 7 bases, with 7 bases sitting between them. The CDR3 DNA reads TGTGCCAGCAGCTTAGTTCGGGGGACCCAGTACTTC. This encodes CASSLVRGTQYF.

This clonotype was found many times. The chain carries TRBV7-2 and TRBJ2-2, with TRBD2 identical over 8 bases. V was pared by 2 bases and J by 4 bases, with 15 bases of the junction left unmatched. The V gene's germline CDR1 is SGHTA and CDR2 FQGNSA. CDR3 length equals 19 residues. The CDR3 protein is CASSLPIGAGGHVTGELFF. CDR3 DNA: TGTGCCAGCAGCTTACCGATCGGGGCGGGGGGCCACGTCACCGGGGAGCTGTTTTTT.

This chain uses TRBV2 with TRBJ2-3, with 11 nucleotides matching TRBD1. Trimming cost V 8 bases and J 5 bases; bases outside gene matches: 3. The CDR3 has 13 amino acids. Germline V lookup: CDR1 SNHLY, CDR2 FYNNEI. The CDR3 sequence: CASGTGGIDTQYF. CDR3 bases: TGTGCCAGCGGGACAGGGGGAATAGATACGCAGTATTTT. Based on the CDR3 plus reference TRBV2 and TRBJ2-3, the full variable domain is EPEVTQTPSHQVTQMGQEVILRCVPISNHLYFYWYRQILGQKVEFLVSFYNNEISEKSEIFDDQFSVERPDGSNFTLKIRSTKLEDSAMYFCASGTGGIDTQYFGPGTRLTVL.

A note on this clonotype: A much larger clone differs by one base, so this may be a read error. The DNA for the CDR3 is TGCGCCAGCAGCCAAGACCAAGGAGTGGGCAGGGAGCTGTTTTTT. It translates to CASSQDQGVGRELFF. The chain links TRBV4-1 to TRBJ2-2; D uncertain. The germline V and J ends were trimmed by 0 bases and 9 bases, with 14 bases remaining between them. The CDR3 loop spans 15 amino acids. The V gene's germline CDR1 is MGHRA and CDR2 YSYEKL.

As to this clonotype: This may come from a read error, since a much larger clone is one base off. The gene calls are TRBV7-2 and TRBJ2-5; D is unresolved. From germline, CDR1 is SGHTA and CDR2 FQGNSA. This CDR3 is 12 amino acids long. V shed 5 bases and J shed 5 bases, with 9 bases lying between them. CDR3 DNA: TGTGCCAGCAGCCGCCATAGTGAGACCCAGTACTTC. It yields the protein CASSRHSETQYF.

Ten or more counts support this clonotype. CDR3 amino acids: CASSLSGTNEKLFF. CDR3 in DNA: TGTGCCAGCAGCCTTTCGGGAACTAATGAAAAACTGTTTTTT. The rearrangement uses TRBV7-2 and TRBJ1-4; D is ambiguous. Trimming took 5 bases from V and 1 from J, leaving 8 bases between them. Germline V lookup: CDR1 SGHTA, CDR2 FQGNSA. This CDR3 region has 14 residues.